This is a list of T cell receptor beta chains from one sample in a study of cytomegalovirus exposure and HLA in healthy donors. Sequenced by immunoSEQ multiplex PCR; TCRdb stores in-frame clones only, minus some. The repertoire consists of approximately 160,000 clones, with 68% occurring once and the leading ten covering less than 1.5%. Sequencing input: PBMCs. The source is a man in his forties or fifties in good health and CMV-seronegative. Both conserved end residues are part of each CDR3. The D gene is left open where the match is weak. Not every row has a clone size; where given, it reads once, few, many or a size class.

D gene	V gene	clone size	J gene	CDR3 DNA	CDR3 protein
TRBD1	TRBV5-4	-	TRBJ1-4	TGTGCCAGCAGCCCGAGGACAGGGAAAGTCGAAAAACTGTTTTTT	CASSPRTGKVEKLFF
-	TRBV5-6	-	TRBJ1-1	TGTGCCAGCAGGCAGTTCGGGACTGAAGCTTTCTTT	CASRQFGTEAFF
TRBD1	TRBV7-9	-	TRBJ2-6	TGTGCCAGCAGCTTGGGTCCGGGACAGGGGGCTGGGGCCAACGTCCTGACTTTC	CASSLGPGQGAGANVLTF
TRBD2	TRBV19	-	TRBJ2-3	TGTGCCAGTAGTTTGGGACTAGCGGGGGGGATAGGGACAGATACGCAGTATTTT	CASSLGLAGGIGTDTQYF
TRBD1	TRBV2	-	TRBJ2-7	TGTGCCAGCAGTGAAAGACAGGGGTCACCCTACGAGCAGTACTTC	CASSERQGSPYEQYF
-	TRBV12-5	-	TRBJ2-7	TGTGCTAGTGGTTTGCAGGGGATTTTTGACGAGCAGTACTTC	CASGLQGIFDEQYF
TRBD1	TRBV15	-	TRBJ2-7	TGTGCCACCAGCATGGGACAGGACTCCTACGAGCAGTACTTC	CATSMGQDSYEQYF
TRBD1	TRBV19	few	TRBJ1-1	TGTGCCAGTAGTATAGATCCGACAGGGGGAGCTTTCTTT	CASSIDPTGGAFF
-	TRBV10-1	-	TRBJ2-7	TGCGCCAGCAGACTCAGGGCGCGGATTTACGAGCAGTACTTC	CASRLRARIYEQYF
TRBD2	TRBV6-1	few	TRBJ2-3	TGTGCCAGCAGTGAGGGGGTTCGCGGGGGGGCCGTAGATACGCAGTATTTT	CASSEGVRGGAVDTQYF
TRBD1	TRBV18	few	TRBJ2-7	TGTGCCAGCTCAACTGACAGGGGCCCCGGGTACGAGCAGTACTTC	CASSTDRGPGYEQYF
TRBD2	TRBV5-4	once	TRBJ2-1	TGTGCCAGCAGCTTCCCAGGACTAGCATCCAATGAGCAGTTCTTC	CASSFPGLASNEQFF
TRBD1	TRBV28	-	TRBJ1-5	TGTGCCAGCAGATCAACTGGACAGGGCAGCAATCAGCCCCAGCATTTT	CASRSTGQGSNQPQHF
-	TRBV19	few	TRBJ2-5	TGTGCCAGTAGTACAGGGATCCAAGAGACCCAGTACTTC	CASSTGIQETQYF
TRBD1	TRBV5-1	-	TRBJ1-5	TGCGCCAGCAGCGTAGACAGGGGGGGTCAGCCCCAGCATTTT	CASSVDRGGQPQHF
TRBD2	TRBV7-2	-	TRBJ2-3	TGTGCCAGCAGCTTACGCCGGACTAGCGGGGCAGATACGCAGTATTTT	CASSLRRTSGADTQYF
-	TRBV28	-	TRBJ2-3	TGTGCCGCCGGGACACAAGGAACAGATACGCAGTATTTT	CAAGTQGTDTQYF
-	TRBV5-6	-	TRBJ1-2	TGTGCCAGCAGCTTGGAGGCAGGGGTGAACTATGGCTACACCTTC	CASSLEAGVNYGYTF
-	TRBV11-2	-	TRBJ1-3	TGTGCCAGCAGCTTAAGCAGACAGAGCTCTTATAATGGAAACACCATATATTTT	CASSLSRQSSYNGNTIYF
TRBD1	TRBV5-1	-	TRBJ1-4	TGCGCCAGCAGCGTCTCAGGGGGGACTAATGAAAAACTGTTTTTT	CASSVSGGTNEKLFF
TRBD1	TRBV25-1	-	TRBJ2-5	TGTGCCAGCAGTGAAGGGACAGGGCGGAGGGGAGAGACCCAGTACTTC	CASSEGTGRRGETQYF
TRBD1	TRBV28	few	TRBJ1-5	TGTGCCAGCAGTTCGATCGTCGGACAGGGACTTTCTCAGCCCCAGCATTTT	CASSSIVGQGLSQPQHF
-	TRBV15	-	TRBJ1-1	TGTGCCACCAGCAGATCGGACAGGAACACTGAAGCTTTCTTT	CATSRSDRNTEAFF
TRBD2	TRBV5-4	few	TRBJ2-3	TGTGCCAGCAGCTCCCAGCGGGGCTCAGATACGCAGTATTTT	CASSSQRGSDTQYF
TRBD1	TRBV6-5	-	TRBJ1-1	TGTGCCAGCAGTTTCCCCATCCAGGGGGCTAGCACTGAAGCTTTCTTT	CASSFPIQGASTEAFF
TRBD1	TRBV6-1	-	TRBJ1-3	TGTGCCAGCTGGGACAGGGGATCTGGAAACACCATATATTTT	CASWDRGSGNTIYF
-	TRBV4-3	-	TRBJ2-1	TGCGCCAGCAGCCAAGATTCGGGTCGGGTTGTCCCCTACAATGAGCAGTTCTTC	CASSQDSGRVVPYNEQFF
-	TRBV6-5	-	TRBJ1-3	TGTGCCAGCAGCCGCAGGGGAACCTCTGGAAACACCATATATTTT	CASSRRGTSGNTIYF
TRBD1	TRBV5-6	-	TRBJ2-4	TGTGCCAGCAGCTTATTCGACAGGGGGCTTCTCATTCAGTACTTC	CASSLFDRGLLIQYF
-	TRBV5-1	-	TRBJ1-5	TGCGCCAGCTGGGCAGGGGAAGGCAATCAGCCCCAGCATTTT	CASWAGEGNQPQHF
-	TRBV19	few	TRBJ2-2	TGTGCCAGTAGTATTGGCGTATTGGAGATGGGGGCGAAGTATACGGGGGAGCTGTTTTTT	CASSIGVLEMGAKYTGELFF
-	TRBV7-6	-	TRBJ2-1	TGTGCCAGCAGCTTACAACCACCGACAGAGTCCTTACGCAATGAGCAGTTCTTC	CASSLQPPTESLRNEQFF
TRBD1	TRBV4-2	-	TRBJ1-5	TGTGCCAGCAGCCACTCGGACAGGGCAAATCAGCCCCAGCATTTT	CASSHSDRANQPQHF
TRBD1	TRBV4-3	-	TRBJ1-4	TGCGCCAGCAGCCACGAAGGACAGGGCGGCGAAAAACTGTTTTTT	CASSHEGQGGEKLFF
TRBD1	TRBV2	-	TRBJ2-5	TGTGCCAGCAGTGATCGACAGGGGACGGGGGAGACCCAGTACTTC	CASSDRQGTGETQYF
-	TRBV7-9	-	TRBJ2-3	TGTGCCAGCAGCTTCGAGATCACAGATACGCAGTATTTT	CASSFEITDTQYF
-	TRBV15	few	TRBJ2-5	TGTGCCACCAGCAGAGATCGGAGGACAGACTTCCAAGAGACCCAGTACTTC	CATSRDRRTDFQETQYF
-	TRBV5-1	-	TRBJ1-1	TGCGCCAGCAGTCCCCAGGGCCATTACACTGAAGCTTTCTTT	CASSPQGHYTEAFF
TRBD1	TRBV5-1	-	TRBJ1-5	TGCGCCAGCAGCTTTGGGACAGGGAATCAGCCCCAGCATTTT	CASSFGTGNQPQHF
TRBD1	TRBV7-9	-	TRBJ2-7	TGTGCCAGCAGCTTAGTTCTGGGGACAGGGGGTGTCCACGAGCAGTACTTC	CASSLVLGTGGVHEQYF
-	TRBV15	-	TRBJ2-5	TGTGCCACCAGCAGAGGAAAGGACACCGGTCCGTACTTC	CATSRGKDTGPYF
-	TRBV5-6	-	TRBJ1-1	TGTGCCAGCAGCTTGGGAGGGAATCCGGACACTGAAGCTTTCTTT	CASSLGGNPDTEAFF
TRBD1	TRBV27	-	TRBJ1-5	TGTGCCAGCAGTTTGTACAGGGGGCATAGCAATCAGCCCCAGCATTTT	CASSLYRGHSNQPQHF
TRBD2	TRBV5-1	few	TRBJ2-5	TGCGCCAGCAGCCCGGGACGGGAGGGGACCCAGTACTTC	CASSPGREGTQYF
TRBD2	TRBV5-1	-	TRBJ2-1	TGCGCCAGCAGCCCGGGCGGGGGGAACTACAATGAGCAGTTCTTC	CASSPGGGNYNEQFF
TRBD1	TRBV27	-	TRBJ1-6	TGTGCCAGCAGCCTCTCGTGGACAGGCGTTTCACCCCTCCACTTT	CASSLSWTGVSPLHF
-	TRBV28	-	TRBJ1-4	TGTGCCAGCAGTTTACCGGTTGCAACTAATGAAAAACTGTTTTTT	CASSLPVATNEKLFF
TRBD2	TRBV7-3	-	TRBJ2-1	TGTGCCAGCAGCTTACTGGCGGGGGCGGGGGGCAATGAGCAGTTCTTC	CASSLLAGAGGNEQFF